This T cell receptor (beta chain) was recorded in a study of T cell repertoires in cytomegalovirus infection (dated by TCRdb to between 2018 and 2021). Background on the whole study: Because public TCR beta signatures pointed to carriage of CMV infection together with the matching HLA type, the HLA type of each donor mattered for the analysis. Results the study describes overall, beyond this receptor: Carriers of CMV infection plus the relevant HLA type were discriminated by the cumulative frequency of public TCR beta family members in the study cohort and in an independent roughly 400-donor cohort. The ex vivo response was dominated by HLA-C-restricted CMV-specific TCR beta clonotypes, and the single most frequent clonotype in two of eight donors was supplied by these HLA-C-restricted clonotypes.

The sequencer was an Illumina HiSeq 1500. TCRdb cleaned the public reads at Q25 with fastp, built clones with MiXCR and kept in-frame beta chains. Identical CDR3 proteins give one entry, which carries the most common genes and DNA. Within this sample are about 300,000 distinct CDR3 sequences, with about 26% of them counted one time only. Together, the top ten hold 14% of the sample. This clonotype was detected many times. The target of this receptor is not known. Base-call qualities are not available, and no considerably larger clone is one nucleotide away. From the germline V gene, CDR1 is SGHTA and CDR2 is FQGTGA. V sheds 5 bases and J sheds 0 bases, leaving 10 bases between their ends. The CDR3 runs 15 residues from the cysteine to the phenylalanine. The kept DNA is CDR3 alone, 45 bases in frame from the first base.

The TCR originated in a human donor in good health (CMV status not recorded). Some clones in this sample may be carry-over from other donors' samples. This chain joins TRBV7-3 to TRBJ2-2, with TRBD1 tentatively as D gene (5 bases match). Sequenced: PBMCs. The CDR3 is CASSPGAANTGELFF. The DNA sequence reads TGTGCCAGCAGCCCTGGGGCAGCGAACACCGGGGAGCTGTTTTTT.